This T cell receptor (beta chain) was identified in a study of Ad26.COV2.S vaccination and SARS-CoV-2 variants. Stated treatment: 15 to 20 received Ad26.COV2.S at low or high dose, single or two shots; several received placebo; per-sample allocation not given. Collection of the samples took place on day 63 after the first injection of vaccine or placebo. The germline V gene encodes CDR1 LGHNA and CDR2 YNFKEQ. The V gene lost 1 base and the J gene lost 1 base, with 13 bases spanning the gap. This CDR3 is built from 16 residues. This table comes from immunoSEQ multiplex PCR, and its TCRdb copy is limited to in-frame clones, with some not included. The sample consists of 510,000 or so clones, roughly nine tenths of them appearing once.

Sample: peripheral blood, taken in a trial of Ad26.COV2.S vaccine versus placebo. The TCR comes from a person aged 18-65 years who received the Ad26.COV2.S COVID-19 vaccine or a placebo. This sequence joins TRBV4-2 and TRBJ1-1; D not certain. CDR3 DNA: TGTGCCAGCAGCCAAGTAATCTCACAGCCGAACACTGAAGCTTTCTTT. Amino acids: CASSQVISQPNTEAFF.